The 20 T cell receptor beta chains reported below all come from one sample, sequenced in a study of blood T cell repertoires in COVID-19. TCRdb's copy holds only in-frame clones and misses some; the assay was immunoSEQ multiplex PCR. The sample lists about 40,000 clones; 80% to 90% were seen once. The sample taken for sequencing was peripheral blood. These receptors originate from a human donor in a cohort sampled during active COVID-19.

This chain links TRBV6-6 with TRBJ2-1; 9 bases agree with TRBD2. V shed 7 bases, J shed 9 bases, and the junction held 10 bases outside the gene matches. Per germline, CDR1 MNHNY and CDR2 SVGAGI (reference sequence). This CDR3 has 14 amino acids. CDR3 region: CASTPGTSNPEQFF. CDR3 DNA: TGTGCCAGCACCCCCGGGACTAGCAATCCTGAGCAGTTCTTC.

This clone is medium-sized by share. The V call is TRBV5-1, the J call TRBJ2-7; 8 positions match TRBD2. Looked up from germline, CDR1 is SGHRS and CDR2 is YFSETQ. The V gene end was trimmed by 1 base and the J gene end by 2 bases; junction bases not matched to a gene: 14. CDR3 length equals 18 residues. CDR3: CASSLSPPTSGFTYEQYF. DNA for the CDR3: TGCGCCAGCAGCTTGTCGCCACCTACTAGCGGTTTCACCTACGAGCAGTACTTC.

This chain joins TRBV12-3 or TRBV12-4 and TRBJ1-1; D is uncertain. Trimming stripped 2 bases from V and 1 base from J, with 5 bases between. The length of the CDR3 is 13 residues. The DNA of the CDR3 is TGTGCCAGCAGTTTAACTTGGAACACTGAAGCTTTCTTT. This codes for CASSLTWNTEAFF.

The rearrangement links TRBV5-1 to TRBJ2-5, with TRBD2 matching 11 bases. Per germline, CDR1 SGHRS and CDR2 YFSETQ. CDR3 length: 15 amino acids. Germline trimming cut 4 bases from V and 5 bases from J; bases unmatched to any gene: 7. The CDR3 here is CASSAGLAGRETQYF. For the CDR3, the DNA is TGCGCCAGCAGCGCCGGACTAGCGGGCAGGGAGACCCAGTACTTC. The variable domain in full, completed from reference TRBV5-1 and TRBJ2-5, reads KAGVTQTPRYLIKTRGQQVTLSCSPISGHRSVSWYQQTPGQGLQFLFEYFSETQRNKGNFPGRFSGRQFSNSRSEMNVSTLELGDSALYLCASSAGLAGRETQYFGPGTRLLVL.

This rearrangement joins TRBV7-3 to TRBJ1-6, with D possibly TRBD1 on 6 matching bases. V shed 1 base and J shed 5 bases, with 21 bases lying between them. This CDR3 is 19 amino acids long. Germline V gene data show CDR1 as SGHTA and CDR2 as FQGTGA. The DNA for the CDR3 is TGTGCCAGCAGCTTAAGGCGGTTGGGGGCCCTCCTAAATAATTCACCCCTCCACTTT. Protein: CASSLRRLGALLNNSPLHF.

The chain couples TRBV12-3 or TRBV12-4 to TRBJ2-5; 7 bases line up with TRBD1. This CDR3 has 13 amino acids. With V trimmed by 5 bases and J by 2 bases, 2 bases remained unmatched. CDR3 region: CASSRTGQETQYF. DNA for the CDR3: TGTGCCAGCAGTAGGACAGGACAAGAGACCCAGTACTTC.

The chain links TRBV6-7 to TRBJ2-5, with 7 positions matching TRBD2. TRBV6-7 is filed as an ORF, its function uncertain. After removal of 2 bases from V and 1 base from J, the junction contained 7 bases not matched to a gene. This CDR3 comprises 16 residues. The CDR3 sequence is CASSYGWGGTQETQYF. CDR3 DNA: TGTGCCAGCAGTTACGGGTGGGGGGGAACCCAAGAGACCCAGTACTTC.

The rearrangement joins TRBV28 to TRBJ1-5; TRBD1 matches at 8 bases. CDR3 size: 17 residues. J was trimmed by 1 base and V by 3 bases; bases with no gene match: 8. Germline CDR1 and CDR2: MDHEN and SYDVKM. The CDR3 region is CASSFLSTGASNQPQHF. The CDR3 DNA reads as TGTGCCAGCAGTTTTCTCTCGACAGGGGCGAGCAATCAGCCCCAGCATTTT.

The chain couples TRBV5-1 to TRBJ2-2; D perhaps matches TRBD1 (6 bases). V lost 0 bases, J lost 4 bases, and 7 bases lay in between. CDR3 length: 14 residues. The germline V gene encodes CDR1 SGHRS and CDR2 YFSETQ. The CDR3 DNA sequence: TGCGCCAGCAGCTTGGCACAGGGCACCGGGGAGCTGTTTTTT. Amino acids: CASSLAQGTGELFF. The full variable domain, with the rest looked up from reference TRBV5-1 and TRBJ2-2, is KAGVTQTPRYLIKTRGQQVTLSCSPISGHRSVSWYQQTPGQGLQFLFEYFSETQRNKGNFPGRFSGRQFSNSRSEMNVSTLELGDSALYLCASSLAQGTGELFFGEGSRLTVL.

V gene TRBV11-2 combines with J gene TRBJ2-7; weak D call: TRBD1 (6 bases). V lost 2 bases to trimming and J lost 2 bases, with 10 bases between them. This CDR3 region has 14 residues. The germline V gene encodes CDR1 SGHAT and CDR2 FQNNGV. The CDR3 loop reads CASSLLEGAYEQYF. The CDR3 DNA follows: TGTGCCAGCAGCTTATTAGAGGGGGCCTACGAGCAGTACTTC.

V and J are TRBV5-1 and TRBJ2-2; D might be TRBD2 (5 bases). Germline-derived CDR1 and CDR2 are SGHRS and YFSETQ. The V gene lost 4 bases and the J gene lost 3 bases, with 7 bases spanning the gap. The CDR3 contains 13 residues. The CDR3 bases are TGCGCCAGCAGCGTCGGGGACACCGGGGAGCTGTTTTTT. This translates into CASSVGDTGELFF.

The sample holds one count of this clone. In nucleotides, the CDR3 is TGTGCCTGGAGTCCCCGACAGAACTACGAGCAGTACTTC. This sequence encodes CAWSPRQNYEQYF. The genes are TRBV30 and TRBJ2-7, with D perhaps TRBD1 (5 bases). V lost 2 bases and J 3 bases, leaving 11 bases between the germline ends. This CDR3 region has 13 residues. CDR1 GTSNPN and CDR2 SVGIG come from the germline V gene (reference sequence).

The V gene is TRBV5-4, the J gene TRBJ2-1; D is possibly TRBD1 (5 bases). The length of the CDR3 is 12 residues. V lost 4 bases to trimming and J lost 8 bases, with 10 bases between them. Per the germline V gene, CDR1 is SGHNT and CDR2 is YYREEE (reference sequence). In nucleotides, the CDR3 is TGTGCCAGCAGCGGCTTAGGGGATGAGCAGTTCTTC. Its protein is CASSGLGDEQFF.

The CDR3 bases are TGTGCCACCAGCAGGACCCGGACTAGCGGGTACAATGAGCAGTTCTTC. Translating gives CATSRTRTSGYNEQFF. The chain employs TRBV15 and TRBJ2-1; 11 bases align to TRBD2. Trimming cost V 3 bases and J 4 bases; bases outside gene matches: 5. Per the germline V gene, CDR1 is LNHNV and CDR2 is YYDKDF (reference sequence). CDR3 length: 16 amino acids.

This chain links TRBV9 with TRBJ2-1; 12 nucleotides match TRBD2. This CDR3 comprises 18 residues. Germline V CDR1 and CDR2: SGDLS, YYNGEE. V shed 0 bases, J shed 7 bases, and the junction held 11 bases outside the gene matches. The DNA for the CDR3 is TGTGCCAGCAGCGTAGATCTCCCTAGCGGGGGGGCAGTGAATGAGCAGTTCTTC. The encoded protein is CASSVDLPSGGAVNEQFF.

The chain carries TRBV7-9 and TRBJ1-2; D may be TRBD1 (5 bases). Germline-derived CDR1 and CDR2 are SEHNR and FQNEAQ (reference sequence). There are 15 residues in the CDR3. V lost 4 bases and J lost 0, with 12 bases in between. CDR3 amino acids: CASSSGGEANYGYTF. The CDR3 DNA reads as TGTGCCAGCAGCTCTGGGGGGGAAGCTAACTATGGCTACACCTTC. The entire variable domain, with the rest obtained from reference TRBV7-9 and TRBJ1-2, is as follows: DTGVSQNPRHKITKRGQNVTFRCDPISEHNRLYWYRQTLGQGPEFLTYFQNEAQLEKSRLLSDRFSAERPKGSFSTLEIQRTEQGDSAMYLCASSSGGEANYGYTFGSGTRLTVV.

The chain is built from TRBV28 and TRBJ2-5; TRBD2 agrees at 14 bases. Germline-derived CDR1 and CDR2 are MDHEN and SYDVKM. V shed 4 bases, J shed 5 bases, and the junction held 6 bases outside the gene matches. The CDR3 loop spans 16 amino acids. The DNA for the CDR3 is TGTGCCAGCAGTTCCCCGGGACTAGCGGGAGCGGAGACCCAGTACTTC. Residues: CASSSPGLAGAETQYF. Variable domain in full (rest from reference TRBV28 and TRBJ2-5): DVKVTQSSRYLVKRTGEKVFLECVQDMDHENMFWYRQDPGLGLRLIYFSYDVKMKEKGDIPEGYSVSREKKERFSLILESASTNQTSMYLCASSSPGLAGAETQYFGPGTRLLVL.

This clone was recorded only once. The chain uses TRBV20-1 and TRBJ2-7; D may be TRBD2 (6 bases). The CDR3 has 16 amino acids. CDR1 is DFQATT, CDR2 SNEGSKA, per germline (reference sequence). Trimming took off 3 bases at V and 2 bases at J, with 20 bases between the two ends. CDR3 coding DNA: TGCAGTGCTAGTGGCACCGGCGGGGCAACAACCTACGAGCAGTACTTC. It encodes CSASGTGGATTYEQYF.

The chain links TRBV6-2 or TRBV6-3 to TRBJ2-7; possibly TRBD1 for D (6 bases). Germline V CDR1 and CDR2: MNHEY, SVGEGT. The V and J ends lost 5 bases and 0 bases respectively, with 14 bases between them. There are 15 residues in the CDR3. CDR3 sequence (DNA): TGTGCCAGCAGTCCACAGGGCTACTTCTCCTACGAGCAGTACTTC. Its translation: CASSPQGYFSYEQYF.

The J gene is TRBJ2-5, the V gene TRBV3-1 (or the pseudogene TRBV3-2); D unresolved. Germline loops: CDR1 LGHDT, CDR2 YNNKEL (reference sequence). CDR3 length equals 15 residues. The V and J ends lost 3 bases and 5 bases respectively, with 16 bases between them. CDR3 coding DNA: TGTGCCAGCAGCCACCCCGTTTCTTATTTGGAGACCCAGTACTTC. Protein: CASSHPVSYLETQYF.